These 26 T cell receptor beta chains share one sample of origin, sequenced in a study of blood T cells in healthy people across ages. With a J-beta primer mix and a sample-barcoded 5' primer, a second PCR ran about 7 to 12 cycles. MiXCR was run by TCRdb on the 5' RACE reads, yielding one entry per CDR3 protein. The sample has about 760,000 distinct CDR3 sequences, approximately 25% seen once. This sample was also put to use in a study of T cells of mothers and their children.

The source material was blood. Source of these receptors: a boy younger than 18 in good health.

The rearrangement joins TRBV12-5 to TRBJ2-5; D gene unclear. V was trimmed by 0 bases and J by 1 base, leaving 9 bases between them. The germline V gene has CDR1 LGHNT and CDR2 FRNRAP. The CDR3 is 15 amino acids. In DNA form, the CDR3 reads TGTGCTAGTGGTTTGGTACTGGCAGCCCAAGAGACCCAGTACTTC. Translating it yields CASGLVLAAQETQYF.

This chain uses TRBV9 with TRBJ1-6; no clear D. The V end was cut by 0 bases, the J end by 0 bases, with 7 bases between. The germline V gene has CDR1 SGDLS and CDR2 YYNGEE. This CDR3 has 16 residues. CDR3 DNA: TGTGCCAGCAGCGTAGGGCCGAGCTCCTATAATTCACCCCTCCACTTT. It codes for CASSVGPSSYNSPLHF.

This clonotype was seen a few times. The rearrangement joins TRBV20-1 to TRBJ2-4, with D perhaps TRBD1 (6 bases). This CDR3 region has 15 residues. The V end lost 3 bases, the J end lost 9 bases, and 21 bases lay between the germline ends. Germline CDR1 reads DFQATT; CDR2 reads SNEGSKA (reference sequence). CDR3 in DNA: TGCAGTGCTAGCGAAGCGGTCCAGGGGAGTGGCATTCAGTACTTC. It encodes CSASEAVQGSGIQYF.

The CDR3 sequence is CSARDPNRDYGYTF. The CDR3 bases are TGCAGTGCTAGAGATCCGAACCGAGACTATGGCTACACCTTC. J is TRBJ1-2 and V is TRBV20-1, with unresolved D. The germline V and J ends were trimmed by 0 bases and 3 bases, with 11 bases remaining between them. CDR1 is DFQATT and CDR2 is SNEGSKA in the germline V gene (reference sequence). The CDR3 extends over 14 amino acids.

The chain is built from TRBV29-1 and TRBJ2-3; D uncertain. V shed 4 bases and J shed 1 base, with 12 bases lying between them. The CDR3 is made up of 14 amino acids. The germline CDR1 and CDR2 sequences are SQVTM and ANQGSEA. CDR3 sequence (DNA): TGCAGCGTTGGAGGCCCGTTGGGCACAGATACGCAGTATTTT. It translates to CSVGGPLGTDTQYF.

This clonotype was observed a handful of times. The chain has TRBV7-9 and TRBJ2-1, with D possibly called TRBD1 or TRBD2 (7 bases each). This CDR3 is 14 amino acids long. V dropped 10 bases and J dropped 2 bases, with 15 bases sitting between them. The germline V gene has CDR1 SEHNR and CDR2 FQNEAQ (reference sequence). DNA of the CDR3: TGTGCCACCGACGCAGGGGGGGCCTACAATGAGCAGTTCTTC. Its translation: CATDAGGAYNEQFF.

The sample holds a few counts of this clonotype. The chain combines TRBV2 with TRBJ1-2, with D possibly matching TRBD1 (5 bases). The CDR3 is 15 amino acids. With 6 bases removed from V and 0 bases from J, the gap between germline ends came to 14 bases. Germline V gene data show CDR1 as SNHLY and CDR2 as FYNNEI. The CDR3 bases are TGTGCCAGCAGGCCCTGGGAGACAGCTAACTATGGCTACACCTTC. Translation gives CASRPWETANYGYTF.

The rearrangement joins TRBV7-6 to TRBJ2-1; no clear D gene. The J call may be wrong; the DNA end is better matched by TRBJ2-5. Per germline, CDR1 SGHVS and CDR2 FNYEAQ. The length of the CDR3 is 13 residues. In DNA, the CDR3 is TGTGCCAGCAGCTCTGCTTTGGGAGAGACCCAGTACTTC. This sequence encodes CASSSALGETQYF.

This clonotype occurred a few times. V is TRBV5-1 and J is TRBJ1-5; D is unclear. The CDR3 spans 15 residues. Trimming left V 0 bases short and J 0 bases short, with 7 bases between. The germline V gene has CDR1 SGHRS and CDR2 YFSETQ. CDR3 nucleotides: TGCGCCAGCAGCTTGGAAGGGATTAGCAATCAGCCCCAGCATTTT. Its translation is CASSLEGISNQPQHF.

This clonotype was seen only a few times. The chain links TRBV10-3 to TRBJ1-2; 9 nucleotides align to TRBD1. J lost 11 bases, V lost 3 bases, and 4 bases had no gene match. The CDR3 totals 12 residues. CDR1 and CDR2 (germline): ENHRY, SYGVKD. CDR3 DNA: TGTGCCATCAGTGATGACAGGGGGTTGTACACCTTC. This encodes CAISDDRGLYTF.

The genes are TRBV7-9 and TRBJ2-1; D perhaps matches TRBD1 (5 bases). Germline values: CDR1 SEHNR, CDR2 FQNEAQ (reference sequence). Between the trimmed V and J ends, which lost 3 bases and 8 bases, there was a span of 14 bases. The CDR3 length is 14 residues. The CDR3 bases are TGTGCCAGCAGCTTTTTCCAGGGCCCGGATGAGCAGTTCTTC. Translation gives CASSFFQGPDEQFF. Drawing the rest from reference TRBV7-9 and TRBJ2-1, the complete variable domain is DTGVSQNPRHKITKRGQNVTFRCDPISEHNRLYWYRQTLGQGPEFLTYFQNEAQLEKSRLLSDRFSAERPKGSFSTLEIQRTEQGDSAMYLCASSFFQGPDEQFFGPGTRLTVL.

The CDR3 DNA sequence: TGTGCCAGCAGCTTAGGGGAATCCCTATACGAGCAGTACTTC. Residues: CASSLGESLYEQYF. The chain is built from TRBV7-6 and TRBJ2-7; D uncertain. The CDR3 length is 14 residues. Germline assignment: CDR1 SGHVS and CDR2 FNYEAQ. V dropped 1 base and J dropped 4 bases, with 11 bases sitting between them.

The chain uses TRBV29-1 and TRBJ2-5, with TRBD2 identical over 9 bases. Trimming took 3 bases from V and 5 from J; bases not matched to a gene: 7. The CDR3 runs to 14 residues. Germline V gives CDR1 SQVTM, CDR2 ANQGSEA. This CDR3 is CSVEVSGSWETQYF. CDR3 coding DNA: TGCAGCGTTGAGGTTAGCGGGAGTTGGGAGACCCAGTACTTC.

This clonotype came up a few times. The chain is built from TRBV27 and TRBJ2-2; 14 bases map to TRBD2. CDR3 length: 20 amino acids. The V segment lost 3 bases and the J segment 0 bases; nucleotides outside the gene matches: 9. The germline V gene encodes CDR1 MNHEY and CDR2 SMNVEV (reference sequence). CDR3: CASSLFGTSGGRTNTGELFF. In nucleotides, the CDR3 is TGTGCCAGCAGTTTGTTCGGGACTAGCGGGGGCCGAACGAACACCGGGGAGCTGTTTTTT.

V and J are TRBV20-1 and TRBJ2-1, with 9 bases lining up with TRBD2. The CDR3 spans 14 residues. The germline V gene has CDR1 DFQATT and CDR2 SNEGSKA (reference sequence). After removal of 6 bases from V and 6 bases from J, the junction contained 9 bases not matched to a gene. CDR3 amino acids: CSARLAGEVNEQFF. Here the CDR3 DNA reads TGCAGTGCAAGATTAGCGGGAGAAGTCAATGAGCAGTTCTTC.

This clonotype was seen a handful of times. The chain employs TRBV6-5 and TRBJ1-2, with D unclear. CDR1 and CDR2 (germline): MNHEY, SVGAGI. The germline V and J ends were trimmed by 8 bases and 2 bases, with 6 bases remaining between them. CDR3 length: 11 residues. CDR3 coding DNA: TGTGCCAGCCTCGGCAACTATGGCTACACCTTC. Translated: CASLGNYGYTF.

The chain joins TRBV12-3 or TRBV12-4 to TRBJ1-5; D uncertain. V lost 3 bases and J lost 6, with 9 bases in between. This CDR3 has 13 residues. CDR3: CASSFTSFQPQHF. In DNA, the CDR3 is TGTGCCAGCAGTTTTACTAGCTTTCAGCCCCAGCATTTT.

The rearrangement uses TRBV20-1 and TRBJ2-3; perhaps TRBD1 as D (6 bases). The CDR3 has 15 amino acids. Trimming removed 6 bases from V and 4 bases from J, with 20 bases in between. Per germline, CDR1 DFQATT and CDR2 SNEGSKA (reference sequence). The chain's CDR3 is CSANPRGFVADTQYF. DNA of the CDR3: TGCAGTGCAAACCCCAGGGGTTTTGTCGCAGATACGCAGTATTTT.

This chain joins TRBV9 and TRBJ1-6; D is possibly TRBD1 (5 bases). Per germline, CDR1 SGDLS and CDR2 YYNGEE. The CDR3 runs to 14 residues. V was shortened by 4 bases and J by 9 bases, with 14 bases between the two germline ends. In nucleotides, the CDR3 is TGTGCCAGCAGCTCCAGGGTAGAGGGTTCACCCCTCCACTTT. As protein: CASSSRVEGSPLHF.

This clonotype appeared a single time. The chain uses TRBV7-2 and TRBJ1-1; a weak D match, TRBD1 (5 bases). The CDR3 covers 14 residues. Germline CDR1 and CDR2: SGHTA and FQGNSA. Trimming cost V 5 bases and J 3 bases, with 13 bases left between them. The CDR3 sequence is CASSAGGVDTEAFF. Written as DNA, the CDR3 is TGTGCCAGCAGCGCCGGGGGGGTGGACACTGAAGCTTTCTTT. Together with reference TRBV7-2 and TRBJ1-1, the CDR3 gives the full variable domain: GAGVSQSPSNKVTEKGKDVELRCDPISGHTALYWYRQSLGQGLEFLIYFQGNSAPDKSGLPSDRFSAERTGGSVSTLTIQRTQQEDSAVYLCASSAGGVDTEAFFGQGTRLTVV.

The gene calls are TRBV29-1 and TRBJ2-5; D is possibly TRBD2 (5 bases). The CDR3 contains 13 residues. Trimming took 4 bases from V and 2 from J, leaving 11 bases between them. Germline loops: CDR1 SQVTM, CDR2 ANQGSEA. The CDR3 loop reads CSVGAGRQETQYF. In nucleotides, the CDR3 is TGCAGCGTTGGCGCGGGCCGTCAAGAGACCCAGTACTTC. Together with reference TRBV29-1 and TRBJ2-5, the CDR3 gives the full variable domain: SAVISQKPSRDICQRGTSLTIQCQVDSQVTMMFWYRQQPGQSLTLIATANQGSEATYESGFVIDKFPISRPNLTFSTLTVSNMSPEDSSIYLCSVGAGRQETQYFGPGTRLLVL.

V gene TRBV2 combines with J gene TRBJ2-5, with TRBD1 matching 10 bases. The CDR3 covers 15 residues. Germline V gene data show CDR1 as SNHLY and CDR2 as FYNNEI. The V segment lost 0 bases and the J segment 6 bases; nucleotides outside the gene matches: 4. This CDR3 is CASSEADRGKKTQYF. The CDR3 DNA is TGTGCCAGCAGTGAAGCGGACAGGGGGAAAAAGACCCAGTACTTC.

The chain employs TRBV7-9 and TRBJ2-1; 12 bases map to TRBD2. V shed 3 bases and J 9 bases; nucleotides not matched to a gene: 9. Per germline, CDR1 SEHNR and CDR2 FQNEAQ (reference sequence). There are 16 residues in the CDR3. The CDR3: CASSLPGLAGRGEQFF. DNA of the CDR3: TGTGCCAGCAGCTTGCCGGGACTAGCGGGTAGGGGTGAGCAGTTCTTC. Complete variable domain (other parts from reference TRBV7-9 and TRBJ2-1): DTGVSQNPRHKITKRGQNVTFRCDPISEHNRLYWYRQTLGQGPEFLTYFQNEAQLEKSRLLSDRFSAERPKGSFSTLEIQRTEQGDSAMYLCASSLPGLAGRGEQFFGPGTRLTVL.

This clonotype was detected a few times. The V and J genes are TRBV2 and TRBJ2-2, with D uncertain. Trimming stripped 8 bases from V and 0 bases from J, with 4 bases between. The CDR3 spans 12 residues. Germline CDR1 is SNHLY and CDR2 is FYNNEI. The CDR3: CASLPNTGELFF. CDR3 DNA: TGTGCCAGCCTGCCGAACACCGGGGAGCTGTTTTTT. The complete variable domain, with remaining parts taken from reference TRBV2 and TRBJ2-2, reads EPEVTQTPSHQVTQMGQEVILRCVPISNHLYFYWYRQILGQKVEFLVSFYNNEISEKSEIFDDQFSVERPDGSNFTLKIRSTKLEDSAMYFCASLPNTGELFFGEGSRLTVL.

This clonotype was observed once. This chain uses TRBV3-1 with TRBJ2-1; TRBD1 might be the D (6 bases). V lost 3 bases, J lost 13 bases, and 16 bases lay in between. This CDR3 is 13 amino acids long. Germline lookup yields CDR1 LGHDT and CDR2 YNNKEL (reference sequence). The CDR3 reads CASSHGDRLHQFF. The CDR3, as DNA: TGTGCCAGCAGCCACGGAGACAGGCTACACCAGTTCTTC.

This clonotype was counted only a few times. The gene calls are TRBV15 and TRBJ1-2, with D possibly TRBD1 on 5 matching bases. This CDR3 region has 16 residues. Germline CDR1 LNHNV, CDR2 YYDKDF (reference sequence). V was shortened by 4 bases and J by 0 bases, with 15 bases between the two germline ends. For the CDR3, the DNA is TGTGCCACCAGCAAAGGCTTAGGCAGGGCTAACTATGGCTACACCTTC. Amino acid sequence: CATSKGLGRANYGYTF.